This TCR beta chain is from a study of cytomegalovirus exposure and HLA in healthy donors (dated by TCRdb to the late 2010s). Study-wide context: According to an earlier analysis of a few hundred of the donors, about 170 million T cells yielded 117 million unique TCR beta sequences and about 300 Gb of sequence data. To study patterns of TCR occurrence, a later analysis re-analyzed previously published TCR beta repertoires from 600 to 750 donors and added high-resolution HLA genotyping. The study was designed to test whether signatures of past pathogen exposure could be identified by cataloging public T cell receptors. An earlier analysis of approximately 640 of the donors applied high-throughput TCR beta sequencing to assess whether each TCR beta V gene segment acted as functional or pseudogenic. Donor age, sex, ethnicity and CMV serostatus were collected together with the repertoire data. Every discovery cohort repertoire had been produced on one sequencing platform. Roughly 5 DR-DQ haplotypes were handled as single units for association and clustering because linkage in the cohort was strong. An early release covering 500 to 750 HLA-typed donors comprised about 320 gigabases of sequencing data and tens of millions of unique TCR sequences. A later genetic analysis used genome-wide SNP genotypes for about 65% of the 666 donors, treating that subset as a discovery cohort. Among the roughly 390 genotyped donors, more than 70% belonged to the genetic ancestry cluster associated with self-reported Caucasian donors. Rather than using new phenotypic data, the later analysis identified candidate immune exposures from TCR beta sequences and from how often those sequences occurred across donors. The study combined high-throughput TCR immunosequencing, statistical association of individual TCRs with disease status, and machine learning to predict cytomegalovirus infection status. Class I and class II HLA loci were covered by the typing at four-digit resolution. Using immunosequencing, the study profiled T cell repertoires from around 680 subjects and related those repertoires to cytomegalovirus serostatus. Besides the first cohort of about 730 subjects, a separate validation cohort made up of over 95 different subjects was used. The number of typed donors differed by locus: about 620-630 for A, B, C, DRB1 and DQB1; some 540 for DQA1; approximately 610 for DPA1; and about 450 for DPB1. On average, roughly 200,000 unique TCR beta nucleotide sequences were sequenced per donor among 398 genotyped donors of the cohort, with about 17% of those sequences being non-productive. Results and caveats for the whole study, not just this receptor: Broadly in line with IMGT annotations, most TCR beta V segments showed up in productive rearrangements about 90% or about 30% of the time in an earlier analysis of around 600 of the donors. According to a later analysis, parvovirus B19, influenza, CMV and Epstein-Barr virus appeared linked to several top co-occurrence clusters. Because HLA typing was unavailable for some donors at each locus, only the typed subset was used in association tests. In a later analysis, most CMV-associated TCR beta chains were found to appear HLA-restricted, with HLA associations seemingly driven largely by CMV exposure. Compared with equally common non-associated chains, HLA-associated TCR beta chains in a later analysis were more clonally expanded and had lower generation probabilities. In a later genetic analysis, a missense DCLRE1C variant was associated with V-gene and J-gene trimming of TCR beta chains, and the association was replicated in an independent cohort. According to a later genetic analysis, donors in an Asian-associated ancestry cluster had fewer N-insertions in productive TCRs than the approximately 700-donor mean. A further reported finding was that TCR beta sequences accurately predicted the HLA-A and HLA-B alleles for most subjects in the first cohort. The classifier was reported to diagnose cytomegalovirus status with high specificity and sensitivity in both the original and validation cohorts. Correlated functional status among segregating V segments might be attributable to linkage disequilibrium, but an unknown experimental factor could not be ruled out. Because counts were too low, approximately 15 rarely observed V segments, including chromosome 9 orphons, were excluded from the earlier analysis of around 590 of the donors. In a later analysis, the rate of TCR association differed among HLA loci, with DRB1 alleles having the most associated TCRs and HLA-C alleles having the fewest. A later analysis associated about 18,000 TCR beta sequences with specific HLA alleles at a false discovery rate of 0.05. The study listed 150 to 200 TCR beta chains as associated with cytomegalovirus. Presence/absence analyses assumed roughly uniform sequencing depth across donors, an assumption that may not hold. When HLA alleles, especially DR and DQ, strongly co-occurred, attributing TCR associations to individual alleles was difficult. The sequencing pipeline was judged likely to have produced a cluster of highly shared sequence variants as a technical artifact. In vitro tests confirmed that a few of the cytomegalovirus-associated TCR beta chains recognize cytomegalovirus antigens. The authors suggested that the approach could potentially be generalized to other disease states and immunological phenotypes. In this cohort, only TCR beta chains were sequenced, and detectable features were limited by the absence of alpha or paired-chain data. Immune exposure information for the cohort was limited to CMV serostatus. Some IMGT-functional V segments, including TRBV6-2 and TRBV6-3, could not be told apart with the 87-base-pair reads, so those segments were excluded. Most TCR sequences were seen in very few donors, while some public TCRs were found in many individuals.

Library method: the immunoSEQ multiplex PCR assay. The multiplex PCR relied on a mix of 60 forward primers for TCR Vbeta segments and 13 reverse primers for TCR Jbeta segments. Amplification of the CDR3 region of rearranged TCR beta genes was performed with a multiplex PCR assay on genomic DNA. The amplified TCR beta libraries were sequenced on the Illumina HiSeq System as 87-base-pair reads. Under the source paper's analysis protocol: A later analysis tallied 75 million to 85 million unique TCR beta chains across the 666 repertoires, and some 12 million of those chains were shared by two or more donors. A nearest-neighbor algorithm error-corrected the raw reads and collapsed the reads into unique sequences, merging closely related sequences to remove PCR and sequencing errors. CDR3 sequences were aligned to IMGT reference sequences to assign V, D and J gene segments. For a sequence to be retained, a match of at least six nucleotides to both a V gene segment and a J gene segment was required. Rearrangements were classified as productive when the CDR3 lacked stop codons and remained in frame with V and J, and all other rearrangements were classified as non-productive. CDR3 was defined by IMGT convention, running from the second conserved V-encoded cysteine to the conserved J-encoded phenylalanine. The earlier analysis of 500 to 650 of the donors excluded any sequence lacking an unambiguous match to a single V gene segment. In an earlier analysis of approximately 590 of the donors, a V segment was called functional when productive rearrangements were above 56.7%, and segregating when the standard deviation between donors exceeded 5%. A statistical classification framework was built to diagnose cytomegalovirus status from the catalog of TCR beta chain sequences. A later analysis assigned V and J genes by comparing TCR nucleotide sequences with IMGT/GENE-DB human TR gene sequences. In a later analysis, CDR3 sequences and most-parsimonious VDJ recombination scenarios were assigned using the TCRdist pipeline. In a later analysis, each TCR beta chain was defined by its CDR3 amino acid sequence together with its V-gene family, and reads lacking a unique V-gene family were excluded. A later analysis removed 592 highly shared, low-generation-probability nucleotide sequences to deal with suspected cross-contamination and a sequencing artifact. A later analysis calculated a clonal expansion index for each public chain from normalized within-repertoire ranks of inferred template counts. A later analysis computed generation probabilities with a VDJ recombination model fitted to out-of-frame rearrangements, and checked the results against IGoR. A later analysis scored TCR-TCR, TCR-HLA and TCR-CMV co-occurrence with hypergeometric tests, applying a repertoire-size bias correction to TCR pairs. False discovery rates were estimated in a later analysis by permuting HLA or CMV assignments 20 times. In a later analysis, co-occurring TCRs were grouped using DBSCAN, with TCRdist sequence similarity added in when clustering inside HLA-allele-positive subsets. Repertoires with fewer than 30,000 or more than 120,000 public chains, plus five repertoires with anomalous nucleotide sharing, were excluded from co-occurrence clustering. TCRdb took over this immuneACCESS table, retaining in-frame rearrangements with V and J assigned. Such tables are incomplete; in checked studies, under half of the missing clones stem from an unresolved V gene, and the remainder is unexplained. For V, J and clone size, that table is used; D and trimming come from the DNA. The sample table shows 55,000 to 85,000 clones, and around 78% are seen once. Jointly, the top ten make up 7.8% of the sample.

The CDR3 spans 14 residues, from the cysteine through the phenylalanine. Left in the record is the CDR3 DNA by itself, 42 bases read in frame from the first base. The germline V gene encodes CDR1 KGHSH and CDR2 LQKENI. V drops 4 bases and J drops 2 bases, leaving 11 bases in between. As regards this clone: The antigen it recognizes is unknown. It has no much larger one-base neighbor in the sample; base qualities were not kept.

In total, 600 or so healthy bone marrow donors made up the cohort. At the time of sampling, every cohort member was nominally healthy, though immune exposures that went unrecorded were likely present. The donor tested CMV seropositive, placing the donor among the approximately 290 seropositive members of the cohort. A peripheral blood sample was collected from each donor, and TCR beta sequencing was performed on peripheral blood mononuclear cells. Genomic DNA was extracted from the blood cell samples with the Qiagen DNeasy Blood Extraction Kit. Sequencing was performed on PBMCs. The sequence derives from a man younger than 30 in good health and CMV-seropositive. The chain employs TRBV18 and TRBJ1-2; TRBD1 is a weak D gene call, 6 bases matching. The CDR3: CASSRRDTNYGYTF. Read as DNA, the sequence is TGTGCCAGCTCACGCCGGGACACAAACTATGGCTACACCTTC.